This T cell receptor (beta chain) was captured by sequencing in a study of cytomegalovirus exposure and HLA in healthy donors. Findings of the study overall: In a later analysis, HLA-associated TCR beta chains were more clonally expanded than equally common others. Per a prior analysis, the majority of TCR beta V segments were productive roughly 90% or roughly 30% of the time. Reportedly, TCR beta sequences accurately predicted HLA-A and HLA-B alleles in most subjects.

60 Vbeta and 13 Jbeta primers were used in PCR. The method was immunoSEQ multiplex PCR; TCRdb's version includes in-frame clones alone and lacks a portion of them. The data show approximately 140,000 clones, approximately 79% seen once. The V end was cut by 0 bases, the J end by 6 bases, with 11 bases between. The length of the CDR3 is 14 residues. Per the germline V gene, CDR1 is LGHNA and CDR2 is YSLEER. Details on this clone: Its target is not known.

Sequencing was carried out using PBMCs. This rearrangement joins TRBV4-3 to TRBJ1-1; D unresolved. The origin of this receptor is a woman between 50 and 59 years old in good health and CMV-seropositive. Here the CDR3 DNA reads TGCGCCAGCAGCCAAGAAGTGTGGGCCGCTGAAGCTTTCTTT. Amino acids: CASSQEVWAAEAFF.